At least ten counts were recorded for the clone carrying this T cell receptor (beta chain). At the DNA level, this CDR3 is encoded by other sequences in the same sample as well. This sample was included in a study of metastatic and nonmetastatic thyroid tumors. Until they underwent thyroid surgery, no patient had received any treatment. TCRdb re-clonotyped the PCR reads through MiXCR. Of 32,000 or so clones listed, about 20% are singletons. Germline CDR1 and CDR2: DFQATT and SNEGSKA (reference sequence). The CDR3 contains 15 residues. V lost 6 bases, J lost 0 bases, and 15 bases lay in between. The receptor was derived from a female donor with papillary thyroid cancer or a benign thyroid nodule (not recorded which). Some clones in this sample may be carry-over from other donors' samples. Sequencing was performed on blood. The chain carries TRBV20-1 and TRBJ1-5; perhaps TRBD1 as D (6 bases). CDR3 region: CSAKQGLNSNQPQHF. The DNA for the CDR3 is TGCAGTGCAAAACAGGGCTTGAATAGCAATCAGCCCCAGCATTTT.